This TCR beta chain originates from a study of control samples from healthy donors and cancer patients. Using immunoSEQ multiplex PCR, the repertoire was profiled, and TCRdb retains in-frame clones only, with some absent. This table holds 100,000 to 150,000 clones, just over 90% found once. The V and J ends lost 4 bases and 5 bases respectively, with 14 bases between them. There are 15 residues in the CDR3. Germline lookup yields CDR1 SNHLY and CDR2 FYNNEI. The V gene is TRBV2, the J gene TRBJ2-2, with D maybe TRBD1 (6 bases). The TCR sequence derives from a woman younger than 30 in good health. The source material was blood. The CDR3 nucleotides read TGTGCCAGCAGTGGGGGGCAGTTTAGGACCGGGGAGCTGTTTTTT. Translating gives CASSGGQFRTGELFF. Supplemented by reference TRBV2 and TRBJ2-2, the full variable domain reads EPEVTQTPSHQVTQMGQEVILRCVPISNHLYFYWYRQILGQKVEFLVSFYNNEISEKSEIFDDQFSVERPDGSNFTLKIRSTKLEDSAMYFCASSGGQFRTGELFFGEGSRLTVL.